The 24 T cell receptor beta chains listed next were all sequenced from one sample in a study of T cells in Graves' hyperthyroidism and ophthalmopathy. Amplification of TCR beta CDR3 regions used RNA as the template. TCR CDR3 underwent first-round RT-PCR with the HTBI primer set. MiXCR was run by TCRdb on the multiplex PCR reads, yielding one entry per CDR3 protein. Among 460,000 or so distinct CDR3 sequences listed, roughly 14% were seen once. The sample taken for sequencing was blood. The source of these receptors is a woman in her late teens or twenties with Graves' hyperthyroidism.

In its sample, this clonotype was seen many times. The chain employs TRBV6-1 and TRBJ2-3, with D perhaps assigned TRBD1 or TRBD2 (5 bases each). Trimming left V 5 bases short and J 4 bases short, with 19 bases between. Germline V gives CDR1 MNHNS, CDR2 SASEGT. The CDR3 consists of 16 residues. CDR3 in DNA: TGTGCCAGCAGTTCCGGGGCGCAGAGGTTCCCAGATACGCAGTATTTT. Its translation is CASSSGAQRFPDTQYF.

This chain links TRBV9 with TRBJ1-2, with no clear D. V gave up 3 bases and J gave up 1 base, with 16 bases separating them. This CDR3 has 16 residues. CDR1 and CDR2 from the germline V gene are SGDLS and YYNGEE. The CDR3: CASSGGFPRVNYGYTF. The CDR3 coding sequence is TGTGCCAGCAGCGGTGGTTTCCCAAGGGTTAACTATGGCTACACCTTC.

This clonotype was detected ten times or more. The gene calls are TRBV2 and TRBJ2-7; D call uncertain. CDR3 length: 12 residues. Germline V CDR1 and CDR2: SNHLY, FYNNEI. The germline V and J ends were trimmed by 7 bases and 4 bases, with 11 bases remaining between them. In DNA, the CDR3 is TGTGCCAGCAAGCTATTAGGTTACGAGCAGTACTTC. This codes for CASKLLGYEQYF.

The sample holds many counts of this clonotype. J is TRBJ2-1 and V is TRBV7-2; no clear D gene. V was shortened by 7 bases and J by 4 bases, with 5 bases between the two germline ends. The CDR3 is made up of 11 amino acids. CDR1 and CDR2 from the germline V gene are SGHTA and FQGNSA. DNA of the CDR3: TGTGCCAGCAAAGGGTACAATGAGCAGTTCTTC. Its translation: CASKGYNEQFF.

The chain employs TRBV6-1 and TRBJ1-5, with 11 bases matching TRBD1. CDR3 length equals 14 residues. Germline V gene lookup returns CDR1 MNHNS and CDR2 SASEGT. Losses at the gene ends were 4 bases for V and 6 bases for J; bases not matched to a gene: 2. CDR3 region: CASSGGQGGQPQHF. Written as DNA, the CDR3 is TGTGCCAGCAGTGGGGGACAGGGGGGTCAGCCCCAGCATTTT.

The chain is built from TRBV27 and TRBJ2-7; maybe TRBD1 (6 bases). CDR3 length: 15 residues. Germline V gives CDR1 MNHEY, CDR2 SMNVEV (reference sequence). Trimming took 7 bases from V and 0 from J, leaving 16 bases between them. The CDR3 DNA is TGTGCCAGCACCCCAGGGGCAGGGGTCTCCTACGAGCAGTACTTC. It translates to CASTPGAGVSYEQYF.

This clonotype was counted a few times. One junction end disagrees with the germline gene, perhaps due to a read error. The CDR3 nucleotides are TGTGCCAGCAGTTTAGGGGGCGGGGGACTAAGCTCCTACGAGCAGCACTTC. The encoded protein is CASSLGGGGLSSYEQHF. The genes are TRBV27 and TRBJ2-7; D perhaps matches TRBD2 (7 bases). The CDR3 consists of 17 residues. In germline, CDR1 is MNHEY, CDR2 SMNVEV (reference sequence).

This clonotype was seen ten or more times. The chain has TRBV11-2 and TRBJ1-1; D is unclear. Germline CDR1 and CDR2: SGHAT and FQNNGV. The ends were cut back, 5 bases at V and 1 base at J, with 11 bases in the middle. CDR3 length: 14 amino acids. The CDR3 DNA reads as TGTGCCAGCAGCCCGGGTAGACCGAACACTGAAGCTTTCTTT. Its translation: CASSPGRPNTEAFF.

This clonotype was seen repeatedly, ten times or more. The rearrangement links TRBV12-3 or TRBV12-4 to TRBJ2-3; TRBD2 matches 10 bases. The CDR3 loop spans 16 amino acids. The V and J ends lost 6 bases and 2 bases, in that order; junction bases with no gene match: 8. Here the CDR3 reads CASSPRLAGTTDTQYF. CDR3 DNA sequence: TGTGCCAGCAGCCCCAGACTAGCGGGTACCACAGATACGCAGTATTTT.

This clonotype was found many times. The chain couples TRBV27 to TRBJ1-2; the D gene is possibly TRBD1 (5 bases). Trimming shortened V by 4 bases and J by 2 bases, and 11 bases separated the two germline ends. Germline assignment: CDR1 MNHEY and CDR2 SMNVEV (reference sequence). The CDR3 loop spans 14 amino acids. CDR3 amino acids: CASSYWGSNYGYTF. For the CDR3, the DNA is TGTGCCAGCAGTTATTGGGGGTCGAACTATGGCTACACCTTC.

Only a few counts were recorded for this clonotype. A read error may be the cause here, since a much bigger clone is one base away. The chain is built from TRBV11-3 and TRBJ1-1; D is undetermined. Trimming stripped 5 bases from V and 4 bases from J, with 11 bases between. Germline CDR1 is SGHNT and CDR2 is YENEEA. The CDR3 covers 13 residues. CDR3 amino acids: CASSHPMSTEAFF. In nucleotides, the CDR3 is TGTGCCAGCAGCCATCCAATGAGCACTGAAGCTTTCTTT.

The table lists this clonotype with many counts. V gene TRBV5-1 combines with J gene TRBJ1-1; 8 bases map to TRBD1. The ends lost 3 bases at V and 1 base at J; junction bases unmatched: 8. The CDR3 is made up of 16 amino acids. Germline lookup yields CDR1 SGHRS and CDR2 YFSETQ. The CDR3 loop reads CASSSDRGPWNTEAFF. The CDR3 coding sequence is TGCGCCAGCAGCTCAGACAGGGGACCCTGGAACACTGAAGCTTTCTTT.

This clonotype has a count of ten or more. The genes are TRBV29-1 and TRBJ1-1; D remains ambiguous. There are 12 residues in the CDR3. In germline, CDR1 is SQVTM, CDR2 ANQGSEA. Trimming removed 1 base from V and 5 bases from J, with 8 bases in between. The CDR3 DNA is TGCAGCGTTGAAGTAGTGGGAACTGAAGCTTTCTTT. This encodes CSVEVVGTEAFF.

This chain connects TRBV11-2 to TRBJ2-7; possible D gene TRBD2, 6 bases. V was pared by 1 base and J by 0 bases, with 16 bases between. The length of the CDR3 is 17 residues. Germline CDR1 SGHAT, CDR2 FQNNGV. The CDR3 here is CASSLADAGTASYEQYF. DNA of the CDR3: TGTGCCAGCAGCTTAGCGGACGCCGGGACTGCCTCCTACGAGCAGTACTTC.

This clonotype has a count of ten or more. CDR3 residues: CAWSRGRASTDTQYF. For the CDR3, the DNA is TGTGCCTGGAGTCGCGGGAGGGCTTCGACAGATACGCAGTATTTT. The V and J genes are TRBV30 and TRBJ2-3; 9 bases map to TRBD2. Germline CDR1 GTSNPN, CDR2 SVGIG (reference sequence). V dropped 2 bases and J dropped 3; count of bases not matched to a gene: 6. The CDR3 is made up of 15 amino acids. The full variable domain, rest sourced from reference TRBV30 and TRBJ2-3, is SQTIHQWPATLVQPVGSPLSLECTVEGTSNPNLYWYRQAAGRGLQLLFYSVGIGQISSEVPQNLSASRPQDRQFILSSKKLLLSDSGFYLCAWSRGRASTDTQYFGPGTRLTVL.

This clonotype was counted many times. This rearrangement joins TRBV4-2 to TRBJ2-5; D is unresolved. Germline lookup yields CDR1 LGHNA and CDR2 YNFKEQ. V gave up 3 bases and J gave up 1 base, with 12 bases separating them. This CDR3 comprises 15 residues. The CDR3, as DNA: TGTGCCAGCAGCCAGTCTCCCACTCTCCAAGAGACCCAGTACTTC. This codes for CASSQSPTLQETQYF.

Ten or more counts support this clonotype. V usage is TRBV27 and J usage is TRBJ2-1, with D perhaps TRBD2 (6 bases). CDR1 and CDR2 from the germline V gene are MNHEY and SMNVEV (reference sequence). The ends were cut back, 2 bases at V and 8 bases at J, with 19 bases in the middle. The CDR3 has 16 residues. In nucleotides, the CDR3 is TGTGCCAGCAGTTTAGCTGGGGGGAGTGCCCGTGATGAGCAGTTCTTC. Translating gives CASSLAGGSARDEQFF.

The J gene is TRBJ2-3, the V gene TRBV20-1; 10 nucleotides match TRBD2. The ends lost 6 bases at V and 3 bases at J; junction bases unmatched: 15. In germline, CDR1 is DFQATT, CDR2 SNEGSKA (reference sequence). This CDR3 spans 17 amino acids. For the CDR3, the DNA is TGCAGTGCCCCCTCGTCCGGGTCTAGCGGGAGAACAGATACGCAGTATTTT. It specifies CSAPSSGSSGRTDTQYF.

This clonotype was counted ten times or more. This chain connects TRBV5-1 to TRBJ2-1, with 7 positions matching TRBD1. V trimming: 5 bases; J trimming: 8 bases; junction bases outside the gene matches: 16. Germline-derived CDR1 and CDR2 are SGHRS and YFSETQ. The CDR3 has 16 residues. The DNA of the CDR3 is TGCGCCAGCAGTCCAGGCAGGGGGTTCGAGGTGCATGAGCAGTTCTTC. Its protein is CASSPGRGFEVHEQFF.

The rearrangement joins TRBV9 to TRBJ2-3; D ambiguous. V was trimmed by 5 bases and J by 2 bases, leaving 12 bases between them. Germline V CDR1 and CDR2: SGDLS, YYNGEE. The CDR3 contains 14 residues. Here the CDR3 reads CASSSRSTTDTQYF. The CDR3 DNA reads as TGTGCCAGCAGTAGTCGATCAACCACAGATACGCAGTATTTT.

Many counts were recorded for this clonotype. This rearrangement joins TRBV4-2 to TRBJ2-1; 10 positions agree with TRBD2. The CDR3 runs to 16 residues. V was pared by 0 bases and J by 7 bases, with 6 bases of the junction left unmatched. Per germline, CDR1 LGHNA and CDR2 YNFKEQ. CDR3 bases: TGTGCCAGCAGCCAAGATCTTAGCGGGAGGCTAAATGAGCAGTTCTTC. It yields the protein CASSQDLSGRLNEQFF.

This clonotype showed up many times. This chain joins TRBV19 and TRBJ2-7, with D maybe TRBD2 (5 bases). Germline CDR1 LNHDA, CDR2 SQIVND (reference sequence). The CDR3 covers 13 residues. V gave up 3 bases and J gave up 3 bases, with 9 bases separating them. This CDR3 reads CASSMEVFYEQYF. In nucleotides, the CDR3 is TGTGCCAGTAGTATGGAGGTCTTCTACGAGCAGTACTTC.

In its sample, this clonotype was seen many times. J is TRBJ2-4 and V is TRBV7-8, with no clear D. V gave up 5 bases and J gave up 3 bases, with 17 bases separating them. CDR1 is SGHVS and CDR2 is FQNEAQ in the germline V gene. The CDR3 has 16 amino acids. The CDR3 spells CASSTDAAWGKNIQYF. The CDR3 DNA sequence: TGTGCCAGCAGCACAGACGCGGCCTGGGGCAAAAACATTCAGTACTTC.

This clonotype was observed at least ten times. The chain has TRBV20-1 and TRBJ2-1; TRBD2 matches at 8 bases. Germline CDR1 DFQATT, CDR2 SNEGSKA (reference sequence). This CDR3 is 20 amino acids long. V shed 5 bases, J shed 0 bases, and the junction held 21 bases outside the gene matches. The CDR3 reads CSAPSLMRAGGTSSYNEQFF. CDR3 nucleotides: TGCAGTGCTCCCTCCCTAATGAGGGCGGGAGGCACGAGCTCCTACAATGAGCAGTTCTTC.